Listed below are T cell receptor beta chains from one sample, sequenced in a study of blood T cell repertoires in COVID-19. Assay used: immunoSEQ multiplex PCR; TCRdb lists only in-frame clones, some missing. The sample includes 25,000 to 35,000 clones, about 78% seen only once; the top ten take approximately 40%. The sample taken for sequencing was peripheral blood. Receptors were obtained from an elderly man with acute or convalescent COVID-19. The CDR3 runs from the conserved cysteine through the conserved F or W. Fields, in order: V gene, D gene, CDR3 protein. A D gene is named only where the DNA matches it firmly.

TRBV15	TRBD2	CATSRVTSGGPSFWETQYF
TRBV18	.	CASSPVEGLVGYTF
TRBV5-1	.	CASTPQGSSYNEQFF
TRBV18	TRBD1	CASSLGQGNEKLFF
TRBV5-1	TRBD1	CASSLDPITGGADFAANEKLFF
TRBV2	TRBD1	CASSFAPGGTEAFF
TRBV19	TRBD1	CASRTSTGSTGELFF
TRBV6-5	.	CASSSILENEQFF
TRBV15	.	CATSRDSEENNEKLFF
TRBV4-3	.	CASSQEAALGEQFF
TRBV10-3	TRBD1	CAISSGDRGTDTQYF
TRBV6-5	.	CASSLIQGSTDTQYF
TRBV6-6	.	CASRWGEETQYF
TRBV18	.	CASSPPGYRDQPQHF
TRBV2	TRBD2	CASQLRSGGRTDTQYF
TRBV11-2	.	CASSRGFNYGYTF
TRBV4-1	.	CASSQVAGWSNQPQHF
TRBV6-6	TRBD1	CASSDEGQGMDEQYF
TRBV4-3	.	CASSQNAGPAYEQYF
TRBV10-3	.	CAISESVRGYGYTF
TRBV7-3	.	CASSSTGQDTQYF
TRBV11-2	.	CASSPGSIYEQFF
TRBV6-5	.	CASNLQGRTEAFF
TRBV7-2	.	CASSPGGSQPQHF
TRBV7-2	.	CASSLAGGNYGYTF
TRBV19	TRBD2	CASRSSGEVGETQYF
TRBV27	.	CASSLSGSRTSYYGYTF
TRBV9	TRBD1	CASSAPGQGIGNEKLFF
TRBV19	TRBD2	CASSTGLAGGQETQYF
TRBV27	TRBD2	CASRGGGGAAGELFF
TRBV16	TRBD1	CASSLNGQVRYGYTF
TRBV19	TRBD1	CASKSDRGTGTEAFF
TRBV5-1	.	CASSLKVRETQYF
TRBV7-2	TRBD2	CASSLGAGVGETQYF
TRBV19	TRBD2	CASRTSGGYSSYNEQFF
TRBV10-1	.	CASSEWQGWNSPLHF
TRBV5-5	.	CASSLATGRQYGYTF
TRBV7-9	TRBD2	CASSRDSGGRYF
TRBV7-8	.	CASLSSQGSSEQYF
TRBV2	TRBD2	CASRRGGGAEETQYF
TRBV5-1	TRBD1	CASSLRPTGDGEQYF
TRBV3-1/TRBV3-2	.	CASSQASRGGNQPQHF
TRBV5-8	.	CASSRLGSRGYYGYTF
TRBV15	.	CATSRSRGTTNEKLFF
TRBV5-1	TRBD1	CASSSTGGLETQYF
TRBV14	.	CASKAGWNTGELFF
TRBV7-8	TRBD2	CASSFGGYFGELFF
TRBV5-1	.	CASSLDRPNTEAFF
TRBV2	.	CASRTDTDTQYF
TRBV18	TRBD2	CASSPSTTRGAGELFF
TRBV11-2	.	CASSLSRSGELFF
TRBV29-1	.	CSVFGKGDTQYF
TRBV6-5	.	CASSNGQGNTIYF
TRBV2	.	CASSGESEYGYTF
TRBV7-9	.	CASSPPSGAPYTQYF
TRBV6-2/TRBV6-3	.	CASSYRLRQKFGTDTQYF
TRBV12-2	.	CASRLGGQGGSPLHF